Listed below are T cell receptor beta chains from one sample, sequenced in a study of PD-1 blockade in classical Hodgkin lymphoma. Clones were read by immunoSEQ multiplex PCR, and TCRdb kept only the in-frame ones, dropping some. The table records roughly 60,000 clones, approximately 90% of them present only once. Sequencing was performed on peripheral blood mononuclear cells (PBMCs), taken before the second cycle of nivolumab. The receptors come from a human donor with classical Hodgkin lymphoma. CDR3s include the opening cysteine and the closing phenylalanine or tryptophan. Fields, in order: J gene, D gene, clone size, V gene, CDR3 protein, CDR3 DNA. D genes are given only for firm matches. Size tells how often a clone was seen (once, few, many) or the class of an expanded clone, and some rows leave it out.

>TRBJ2-7|TRBD1|.|TRBV6-5
CASSTTGGATYEQYF
TGTGCCAGCAGCACCACAGGGGGCGCGACCTACGAGCAGTACTTC
>TRBJ1-6|TRBD1|few|TRBV5-1
CASARDRLSNSPLHF
TGCGCCAGCGCCCGGGACAGGTTGTCTAATTCACCCCTCCACTTT
>TRBJ2-5|TRBD2|.|TRBV5-1
CASSHRGGESQYF
TGCGCCAGCAGCCACCGGGGGGGAGAGTCCCAGTACTTC
>TRBJ1-3|.|.|TRBV7-9
CASSLEGGVGNTIYF
TGTGCCAGCAGCTTAGAAGGAGGGGTTGGAAACACCATATATTTT
>TRBJ1-2|.|.|TRBV29-1
CSVEVLLGYTF
TGCAGCGTTGAAGTTCTCTTGGGCTACACCTTC
>TRBJ2-3|.|.|TRBV15
CATSRGGSTDTQYF
TGTGCCACCAGCAGAGGAGGGTCCACAGATACGCAGTATTTT
>TRBJ2-3|.|.|TRBV7-9
CASSSPEPGAGDTQYF
TGTGCCAGCAGCTCCCCGGAGCCGGGAGCTGGGGATACGCAGTATTTT
>TRBJ2-1|TRBD2|.|TRBV4-2
CASSQDGGGPANSYNEQFF
TGTGCCAGCAGCCAAGACGGCGGGGGGCCTGCTAACTCCTACAATGAGCAGTTCTTC
>TRBJ2-1|TRBD2|.|TRBV28
CATKGLAGAPGYNEQFF
TGTGCCACCAAGGGACTAGCGGGGGCGCCAGGCTACAATGAGCAGTTCTTC
>TRBJ2-3|TRBD1|.|TRBV5-4
CASSLAAGTGSDTQYF
TGTGCCAGCAGCTTGGCAGCCGGGACAGGGTCAGATACGCAGTATTTT
>TRBJ2-5|TRBD2|.|TRBV5-1
CASSLVAGGQETQYF
TGCGCCAGCAGCTTGGTTGCGGGGGGACAAGAGACCCAGTACTTC
>TRBJ2-7|TRBD1|few|TRBV10-1
CASSGQGTYEQYF
TGCGCCAGCAGTGGACAGGGCACCTACGAGCAGTACTTC
>TRBJ1-2|.|.|TRBV28
CASNLAGTTNYGYTF
TGTGCCAGCAACCTTGCCGGGACAACTAACTATGGCTACACCTTC
>TRBJ2-1|TRBD2|.|TRBV5-1
CASSLAVGLAVNNEQFF
TGCGCCAGCAGCTTGGCCGTGGGACTAGCGGTCAACAATGAGCAGTTCTTC
>TRBJ2-1|.|.|TRBV6-6
CASSSHSSYNEQFF
TGTGCCAGCAGTAGTCACAGCTCCTACAATGAGCAGTTCTTC
>TRBJ2-4|TRBD2|.|TRBV27
CASSPIGLAGNIQYF
TGTGCCAGCAGTCCGATTGGACTAGCGGGAAACATTCAGTACTTC
>TRBJ1-6|.|few|TRBV28
CASRRDPGSPLHF
TGTGCCAGCCGCCGGGACCCCGGGTCACCCCTCCACTTT
>TRBJ2-2|.|.|TRBV5-1
CASSPNTDTGELFF
TGCGCCAGCAGCCCGAATACAGACACCGGGGAGCTGTTTTTT
>TRBJ2-3|.|.|TRBV6-5
CASSSRTAAGTDTQYF
TGTGCCAGCAGTTCCCGGACAGCGGCGGGCACAGATACGCAGTATTTT
>TRBJ2-7|.|once|TRBV2
CASVRIPYEQYF
TGTGCCAGCGTTCGCATCCCCTACGAGCAGTACTTC
>TRBJ1-1|TRBD1|few|TRBV7-9
CASSRGRGNTEAFF
TGTGCCAGCAGCAGGGGGCGCGGGAACACTGAAGCTTTCTTT
>TRBJ1-6|.|.|TRBV7-9
CASSPGQLDNSPLHF
TGTGCCAGCAGCCCAGGACAGTTAGACAATTCACCCCTCCACTTT
>TRBJ1-4|.|.|TRBV5-1
CASSLTPSTNEKLFF
TGCGCCAGCAGCCTGACACCATCAACTAATGAAAAACTGTTTTTT
>TRBJ2-7|.|.|TRBV5-1
CASSTNQGAEQYF
TGCGCCAGCAGCACCAACCAGGGTGCGGAGCAGTACTTC
>TRBJ1-2|.|.|TRBV7-8
CASSLAGAGGYTF
TGTGCCAGCAGCTTAGCGGGGGCGGGAGGCTACACCTTC
>TRBJ2-3|.|once|TRBV7-8
CASIAGERSDTQYF
TGTGCCAGCATCGCAGGGGAGAGATCAGATACGCAGTATTTT
>TRBJ2-2|TRBD1|.|TRBV5-1
CASSPRDRVPGELFF
TGCGCCAGCAGCCCCCGGGACAGGGTTCCCGGGGAGCTGTTTTTT
>TRBJ2-1|TRBD2|.|TRBV5-1
CASSPLAGAPGEQFF
TGCGCCAGCAGCCCCCTAGCGGGGGCCCCGGGTGAGCAGTTCTTC
>TRBJ1-3|TRBD1|once|TRBV10-3
CAIRDDRAVDAGNTIYF
TGTGCCATCAGGGATGACAGGGCGGTAGACGCTGGAAACACCATATATTTT
>TRBJ2-7|TRBD1|.|TRBV5-1
CASSSSGTGAGEQYF
TGCGCCAGCAGCTCCTCCGGGACAGGGGCGGGTGAGCAGTACTTC
>TRBJ1-5|TRBD1|.|TRBV7-8
CASSLTGDNQPQHF
TGTGCCAGCAGCCTTACAGGGGACAATCAGCCCCAGCATTTT
>TRBJ2-3|.|few|TRBV9
CASSVGGTSADTQYF
TGTGCCAGCAGCGTAGGAGGGACCTCAGCAGATACGCAGTATTTT
>TRBJ2-3|TRBD1|few|TRBV6-1
CASKSLEAGGDTQYF
TGTGCCAGCAAATCCCTCGAGGCAGGGGGCGATACGCAGTATTTT
>TRBJ2-3|.|once|TRBV5-1
CASSLAQGSDTQYF
TGCGCCAGCAGCTTGGCGCAGGGGTCAGATACGCAGTATTTT
>TRBJ1-5|.|.|TRBV7-8
CASSQDLNQPQHF
TGTGCCAGCAGCCAAGACCTAAACCAGCCCCAGCATTTT
>TRBJ2-7|TRBD1|.|TRBV6-5
CAISSSGTGNYEQYF
TGTGCCATCTCCAGTTCCGGGACAGGGAACTACGAGCAGTACTTC
>TRBJ1-1|.|.|TRBV30
CAWSVRREAFF
TGTGCCTGGAGTGTACGTAGGGAAGCTTTCTTT
>TRBJ1-5|.|.|TRBV5-4
CASSLSGNQPQHF
TGTGCCAGCAGCCTGAGCGGCAATCAGCCCCAGCATTTT
>TRBJ1-5|.|.|TRBV5-8
CASSLPGSSNQPQHF
TGTGCCAGCAGCTTGCCAGGCTCTAGCAATCAGCCCCAGCATTTT
>TRBJ1-4|.|.|TRBV2
CASSELDGATNEKLFF
TGTGCCAGCAGTGAACTGGACGGTGCTACTAATGAAAAACTGTTTTTT
>TRBJ2-7|.|.|TRBV4-1
CASSPAGNLYEQYF
TGCGCCAGCAGCCCTGCCGGGAACCTCTACGAGCAGTACTTC
>TRBJ2-3|.|.|TRBV10-3
CAIKGASDTQYF
TGTGCCATCAAAGGCGCTTCAGATACGCAGTATTTT
>TRBJ1-2|TRBD1|.|TRBV19
CASRTTGKGGYTF
TGTGCCAGTAGGACGACAGGGAAAGGAGGCTACACCTTC
>TRBJ1-1|.|once|TRBV6-6
CASSSGADTEAFF
TGTGCCAGCAGTTCAGGGGCTGATACTGAAGCTTTCTTT
>TRBJ2-1|TRBD2|.|TRBV5-1
CASSVTRTSGGAEQFF
TGCGCCAGCAGCGTAACACGGACTAGCGGGGGGGCGGAGCAGTTCTTC
>TRBJ2-7|TRBD2|.|TRBV18
CASSPGLAGVREQYF
TGTGCCAGCTCACCTGGACTAGCGGGGGTGCGGGAGCAGTACTTC